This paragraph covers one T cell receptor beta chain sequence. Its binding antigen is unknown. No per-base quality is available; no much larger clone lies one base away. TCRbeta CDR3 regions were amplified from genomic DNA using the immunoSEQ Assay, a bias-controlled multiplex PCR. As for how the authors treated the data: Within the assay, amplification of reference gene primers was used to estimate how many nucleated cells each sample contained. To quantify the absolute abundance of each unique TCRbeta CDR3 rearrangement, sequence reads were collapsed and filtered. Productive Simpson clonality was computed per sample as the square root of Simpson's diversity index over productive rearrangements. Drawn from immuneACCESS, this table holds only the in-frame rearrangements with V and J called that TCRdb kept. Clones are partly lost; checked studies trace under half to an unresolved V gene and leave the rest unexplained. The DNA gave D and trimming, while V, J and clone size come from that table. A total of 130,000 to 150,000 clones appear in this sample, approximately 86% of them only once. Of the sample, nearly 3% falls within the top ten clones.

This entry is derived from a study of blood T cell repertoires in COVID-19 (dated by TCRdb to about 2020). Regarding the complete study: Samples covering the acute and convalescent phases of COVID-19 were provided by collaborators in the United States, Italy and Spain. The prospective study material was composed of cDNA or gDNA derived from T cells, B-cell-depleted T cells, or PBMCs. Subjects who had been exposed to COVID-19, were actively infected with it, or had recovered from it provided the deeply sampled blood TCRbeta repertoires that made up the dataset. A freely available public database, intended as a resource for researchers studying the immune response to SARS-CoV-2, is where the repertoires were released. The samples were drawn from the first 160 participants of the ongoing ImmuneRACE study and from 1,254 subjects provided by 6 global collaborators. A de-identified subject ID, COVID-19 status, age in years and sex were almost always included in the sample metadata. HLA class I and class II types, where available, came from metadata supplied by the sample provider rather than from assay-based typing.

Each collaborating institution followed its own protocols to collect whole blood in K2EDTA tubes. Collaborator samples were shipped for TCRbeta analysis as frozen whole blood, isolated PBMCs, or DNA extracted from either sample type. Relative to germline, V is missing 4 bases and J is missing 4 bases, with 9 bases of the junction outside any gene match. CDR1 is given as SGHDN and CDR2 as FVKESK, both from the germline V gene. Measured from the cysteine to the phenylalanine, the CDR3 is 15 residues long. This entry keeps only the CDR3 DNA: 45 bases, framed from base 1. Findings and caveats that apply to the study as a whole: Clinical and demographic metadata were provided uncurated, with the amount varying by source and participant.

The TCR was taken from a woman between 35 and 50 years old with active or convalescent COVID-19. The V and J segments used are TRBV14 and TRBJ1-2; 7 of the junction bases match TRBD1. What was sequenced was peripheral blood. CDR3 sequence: CASSLRQGRGYGYTF. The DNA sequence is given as TGTGCCAGCAGCCTTAGACAGGGACGGGGCTATGGCTACACCTTC.